This TCR beta chain stems from a study of blood T cell repertoires in COVID-19. Assay used: immunoSEQ multiplex PCR; TCRdb lists only in-frame clones, some missing. The data show under 200,000 clones, around 79% seen once. Recovery among Cohort 3 donors was established by two negative PCRs, clearance, or symptom resolution. Germline V lookup: CDR1 MNHEY, CDR2 SMNVEV (reference sequence). V was pared by 2 bases and J by 0 bases, with 6 bases between. The CDR3 is made up of 14 amino acids. For this clone: Distinct nucleotide sequences in the sample also encode this CDR3.

V is TRBV27 and J is TRBJ2-3, with D perhaps matching TRBD1 (5 bases). Sequencing input: PBMCs or T cells enriched from blood (not recorded which). The TCR comes from a man aged 45-65 years who had recovered from COVID-19. The CDR3 spells CASSLGASTDTQYF. CDR3 bases: TGTGCCAGCAGTTTAGGGGCTAGCACAGATACGCAGTATTTT.